This entry lists 7 T cell receptor beta chains sequenced from one sample in a study of cytomegalovirus exposure and HLA in healthy donors. The study ran its PCR with 60 Vbeta and 13 Jbeta primers. The protocol was immunoSEQ multiplex PCR, while the TCRdb copy is restricted to in-frame clones and leaves out a portion. The repertoire has around 150,000 clones, about 79% of them found once; the top ten carry about 0.93%. Material: PBMCs. These receptors originate from a woman aged 45-60 years in good health and CMV-seropositive.

The V gene is TRBV6-1, the J gene TRBJ1-2; 7 nucleotides line up with TRBD1. V gave up 8 bases and J gave up 8 bases; unmatched junction bases: 8. This CDR3 spans 12 amino acids. Germline V gene lookup returns CDR1 MNHNS and CDR2 SASEGT. DNA of the CDR3: TGTGCCAGCTTTGGAGGGGGCGGAGGCTACACCTTC. Its translation is CASFGGGGGYTF.

The chain is built from TRBV7-8 and TRBJ1-5; D is undetermined. The ends were cut back, 1 base at V and 6 bases at J, with 10 bases in the middle. CDR3 length: 14 amino acids. Per germline, CDR1 SGHVS and CDR2 FQNEAQ. This CDR3 reads CASSLGGAGQPQHF. CDR3 nucleotides: TGTGCCAGCAGCTTAGGTGGTGCCGGTCAGCCCCAGCATTTT.

This rearrangement joins TRBV5-5 to TRBJ1-1; D perhaps matches TRBD1 (5 bases). The V and J ends lost 0 bases and 8 bases respectively, with 11 bases between them. The germline V gene encodes CDR1 SGHKS and CDR2 YYEKEE (reference sequence). The CDR3 loop spans 13 amino acids. The CDR3: CASSLGDRPEAFF. CDR3 DNA: TGTGCCAGCAGCTTGGGAGACAGACCCGAAGCTTTCTTT.

This chain connects TRBV19 to TRBJ1-1; a weak D match, TRBD1 (6 bases). V was clipped by 3 bases and J by 4 bases, with 12 bases between them. The CDR3 has 14 amino acids. In germline, CDR1 is LNHDA, CDR2 SQIVND (reference sequence). CDR3 protein: CASSILGAATEAFF. In DNA form, the CDR3 reads TGTGCCAGTAGTATTTTGGGGGCGGCCACTGAAGCTTTCTTT. Full variable domain (outside the CDR3, taken from reference TRBV19 and TRBJ1-1): DGGITQSPKYLFRKEGQNVTLSCEQNLNHDAMYWYRQDPGQGLRLIYYSQIVNDFQKGDIAEGYSVSREKKESFPLTVTSAQKNPTAFYLCASSILGAATEAFFGQGTRLTVV.

This chain links TRBV11-3 with TRBJ1-5; D unresolved. From germline, CDR1 is SGHNT and CDR2 YENEEA. The CDR3 consists of 16 residues. Trimming shortened V by 5 bases and J by 0 bases, and 14 bases separated the two germline ends. The DNA for the CDR3 is TGTGCCAGCAGCCCAAACTATCCTTATAGCAATCAGCCCCAGCATTTT. This codes for CASSPNYPYSNQPQHF.

The rearrangement links TRBV5-4 to TRBJ1-2; possible D gene TRBD1, 6 bases. Germline loops: CDR1 SGHNT, CDR2 YYREEE (reference sequence). V was pared by 4 bases and J by 4 bases, with 11 bases between. This CDR3 has 13 amino acids. Written as DNA, the CDR3 is TGTGCCAGCAGCCCAGGGGAAGGCTATGGCTACACCTTC. This sequence encodes CASSPGEGYGYTF.

The gene calls are TRBV11-2 and TRBJ1-4; 7 bases are shared with TRBD1. The CDR3 consists of 16 residues. The junction had 13 bases not matched to a gene; V was cut back by 5 bases and J by 7 bases. Per the germline V gene, CDR1 is SGHAT and CDR2 is FQNNGV. For the CDR3, the DNA is TGTGCCAGCAGCCAATTCGTGCAGGGGGGCGGTGAAAAACTGTTTTTT. It codes for CASSQFVQGGGEKLFF.